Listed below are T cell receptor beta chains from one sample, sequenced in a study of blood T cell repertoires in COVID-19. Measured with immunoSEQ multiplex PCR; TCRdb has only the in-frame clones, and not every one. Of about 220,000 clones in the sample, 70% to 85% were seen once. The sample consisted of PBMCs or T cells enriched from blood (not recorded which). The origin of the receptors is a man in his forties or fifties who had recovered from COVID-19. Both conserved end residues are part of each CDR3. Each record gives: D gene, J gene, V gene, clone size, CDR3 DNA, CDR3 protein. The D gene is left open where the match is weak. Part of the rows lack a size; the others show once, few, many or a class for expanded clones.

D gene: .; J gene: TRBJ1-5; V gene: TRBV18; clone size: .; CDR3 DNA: TGTGCCAGCTCCGAGACAGCTAGCAATCAGCCCCAGCATTTT; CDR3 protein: CASSETASNQPQHF
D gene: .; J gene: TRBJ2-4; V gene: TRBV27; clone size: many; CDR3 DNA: TGTGCCAGCAGTTTCCAGTCGAGGTTAGGCATTCAGTACTTC; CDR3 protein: CASSFQSRLGIQYF
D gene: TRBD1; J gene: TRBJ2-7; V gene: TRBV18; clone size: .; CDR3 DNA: TGTGCCAGCTCACCGACTACAGGGGGCGGCGAGCAGTACTTC; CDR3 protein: CASSPTTGGGEQYF
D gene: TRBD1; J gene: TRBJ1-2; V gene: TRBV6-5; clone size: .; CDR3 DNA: TGTGCCAGCAGTTACGGGGTCAGGGGGGCTAACTATGGCTACACCTTC; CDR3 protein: CASSYGVRGANYGYTF
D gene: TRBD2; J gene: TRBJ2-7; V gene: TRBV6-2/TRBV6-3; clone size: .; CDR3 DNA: TGTGCCAGCAGTCCCCTGCTTAGGGGTAGCGGGGCCTCCTACGAGCAGTACTTC; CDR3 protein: CASSPLLRGSGASYEQYF
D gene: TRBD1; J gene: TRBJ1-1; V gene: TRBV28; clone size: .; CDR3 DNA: TGTGCCAGTCAGACAGGGTCAAATATGAACACTGAAGCTTTCTTT; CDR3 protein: CASQTGSNMNTEAFF
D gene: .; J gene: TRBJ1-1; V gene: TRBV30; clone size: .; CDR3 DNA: TGTGCCTGGAGCCACCGGTTGGGACTCAGGATTGGCACTGAAGCTTTCTTT; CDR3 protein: CAWSHRLGLRIGTEAFF
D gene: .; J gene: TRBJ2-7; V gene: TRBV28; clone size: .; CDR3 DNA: TGTGCCAGCAGCCCACTAAGGGGGAACGGCTACGAGCAGTACTTC; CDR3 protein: CASSPLRGNGYEQYF
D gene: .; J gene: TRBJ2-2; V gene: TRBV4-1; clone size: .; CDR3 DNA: TGCGCCAGCAGCCCGGCTAGCGTACACACCGGGGAGCTGTTTTTT; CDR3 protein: CASSPASVHTGELFF
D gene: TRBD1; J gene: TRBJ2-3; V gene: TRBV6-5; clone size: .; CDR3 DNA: TGTGCCAGCAGGCCCGGGACAGGGAACACAGATACGCAGTATTTT; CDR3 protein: CASRPGTGNTDTQYF
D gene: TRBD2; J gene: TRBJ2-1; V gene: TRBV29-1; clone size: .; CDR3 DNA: TGCAGCGTCTCAATGAGACTAGCGGGACGGCATGAGCAGTTCTTC; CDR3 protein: CSVSMRLAGRHEQFF
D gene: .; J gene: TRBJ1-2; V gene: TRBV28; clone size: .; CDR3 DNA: TGTGCCAGCTCGACCGGAGGGCGCGGAGTCGGCTACACCTTC; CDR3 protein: CASSTGGRGVGYTF
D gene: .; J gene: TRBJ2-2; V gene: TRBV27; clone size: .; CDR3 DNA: TGTGCCAGCAGTTTTTGGGCAGGGAACACCGGGGAGCTGTTTTTT; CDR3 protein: CASSFWAGNTGELFF
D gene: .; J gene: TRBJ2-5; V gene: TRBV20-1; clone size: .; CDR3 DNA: TGCAGTGCTAGTTTAATGGGGGCTCAAGAGACCCAGTACTTC; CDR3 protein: CSASLMGAQETQYF
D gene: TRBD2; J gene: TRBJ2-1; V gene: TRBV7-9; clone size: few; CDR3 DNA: TGTGCCAGCAGCTTAGGACTAGCGGGGGTTTACGTTGAGCAGTTCTTC; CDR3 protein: CASSLGLAGVYVEQFF
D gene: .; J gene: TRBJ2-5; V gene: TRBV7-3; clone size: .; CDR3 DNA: TGTGCCAGCAGCTTATTAGGCGGGGCGGGGGAGACCCAGTACTTC; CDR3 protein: CASSLLGGAGETQYF
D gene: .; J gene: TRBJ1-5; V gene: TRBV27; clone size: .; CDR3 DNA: TGTGCCAGCAGCTCCACAGCGGGTCAGCCCCAGCATTTT; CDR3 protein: CASSSTAGQPQHF
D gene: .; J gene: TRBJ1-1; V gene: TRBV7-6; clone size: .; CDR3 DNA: TGTGCCAGCAGCTTAGCTAGGACATCGAACACTGAAGCTTTCTTT; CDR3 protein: CASSLARTSNTEAFF
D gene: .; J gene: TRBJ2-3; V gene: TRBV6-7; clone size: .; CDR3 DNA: TGTGCCAGCAGACGTGTCCCCGGGGATACGCAGTATTTT; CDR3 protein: CASRRVPGDTQYF
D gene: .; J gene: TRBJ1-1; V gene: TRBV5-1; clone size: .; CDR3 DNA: TGCGCCAGCAGCTTGTCAGGGTCGAACACTGAAGCTTTCTTT; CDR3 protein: CASSLSGSNTEAFF
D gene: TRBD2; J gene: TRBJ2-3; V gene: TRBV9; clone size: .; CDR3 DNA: TGTGCCAGCAGCGTAGCTCCTAGCGGGGCCTCCACAGATACGCAGTATTTT; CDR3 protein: CASSVAPSGASTDTQYF
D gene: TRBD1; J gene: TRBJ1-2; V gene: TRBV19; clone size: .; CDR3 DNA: TGTGCCAGTAGCTCCCTGGTGGGACAGGGAGGATTGAACTATGGCTACACCTTC; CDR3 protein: CASSSLVGQGGLNYGYTF
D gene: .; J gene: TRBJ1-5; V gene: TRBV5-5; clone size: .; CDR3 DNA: TGTGCCAGCAGCTTGTCGTCTGCGGAACCCCAGCATTTT; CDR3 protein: CASSLSSAEPQHF
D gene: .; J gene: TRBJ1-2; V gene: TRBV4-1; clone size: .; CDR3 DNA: TGCGCCAGCAGGCCAGAAAGCACGGCAGGGGATGGCTACACCTTC; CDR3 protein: CASRPESTAGDGYTF
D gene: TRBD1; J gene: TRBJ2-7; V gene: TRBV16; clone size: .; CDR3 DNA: TGTGCCAGCAGCCAATGGGGACAGGGGGTCTACGAGCAGTACTTC; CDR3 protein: CASSQWGQGVYEQYF
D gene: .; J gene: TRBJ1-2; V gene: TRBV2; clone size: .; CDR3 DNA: TGTGCCGGCGGACAGAGTCCCTATGGCTACACCTTC; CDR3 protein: CAGGQSPYGYTF
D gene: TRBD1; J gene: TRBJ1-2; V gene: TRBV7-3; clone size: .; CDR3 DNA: TGTGCCAGCAGCCCGACAGGGTACGACTATGGCTACACCTTC; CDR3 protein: CASSPTGYDYGYTF
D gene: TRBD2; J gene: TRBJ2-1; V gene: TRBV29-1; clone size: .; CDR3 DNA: TGCAGCGTTGTGGGGGCGGGAGGGCCAACGGATGAGCAGTTCTTC; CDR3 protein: CSVVGAGGPTDEQFF
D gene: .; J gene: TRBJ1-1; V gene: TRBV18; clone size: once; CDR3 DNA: TGTGCCAGCTCCGGAGGGGGGGTGGGCACTGAAGCTTTCTTT; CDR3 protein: CASSGGGVGTEAFF
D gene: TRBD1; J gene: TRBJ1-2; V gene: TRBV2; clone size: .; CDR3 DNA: TGTGCCAGCAGTTTCCAGGGACAGGGAAACTATGGCTACACCTTC; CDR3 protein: CASSFQGQGNYGYTF
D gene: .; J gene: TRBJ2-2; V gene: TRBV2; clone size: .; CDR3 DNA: TGTGCCAGCATTTCCGCTAGCGCAAACACCGGGGAGCTGTTTTTT; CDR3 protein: CASISASANTGELFF
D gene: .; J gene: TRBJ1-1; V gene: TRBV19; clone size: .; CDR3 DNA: TGTGCCAGTAGTCGACAGATGAACACTGAAGCTTTCTTT; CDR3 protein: CASSRQMNTEAFF
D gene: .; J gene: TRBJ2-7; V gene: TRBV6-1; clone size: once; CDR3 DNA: TGTGCCAGCAGTGAAGCTAATCCCTACGAGCAGTACTTC; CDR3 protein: CASSEANPYEQYF
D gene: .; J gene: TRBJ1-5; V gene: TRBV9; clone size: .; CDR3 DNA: TGTGCCAGCAGCCCGGGAACAGGGTCCCAGCCCCAGCATTTT; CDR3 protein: CASSPGTGSQPQHF
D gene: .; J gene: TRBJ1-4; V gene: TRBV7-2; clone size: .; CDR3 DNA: TGTGCCAGCAGCTTAGATGGCCGGGGTAAACTGTTTTTT; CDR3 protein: CASSLDGRGKLFF
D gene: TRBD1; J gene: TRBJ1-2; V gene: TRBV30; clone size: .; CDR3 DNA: TGTGCCGGCCGCCGGGACAGGGTTCGTGGCTACACCTTC; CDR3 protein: CAGRRDRVRGYTF
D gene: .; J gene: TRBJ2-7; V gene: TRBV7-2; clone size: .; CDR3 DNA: TGTGCCAGGTTAGACAACGAGCAGTACTTC; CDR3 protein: CARLDNEQYF
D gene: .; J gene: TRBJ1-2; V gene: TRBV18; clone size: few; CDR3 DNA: TGTGCCAGCTCACCAAATCTATCAGGCCATGGCTACACCTTC; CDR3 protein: CASSPNLSGHGYTF
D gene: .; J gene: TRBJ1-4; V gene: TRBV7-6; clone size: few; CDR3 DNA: TGTGCCAGCAGCTTAGAAGGGGGGGGTGAAAAACTGTTTTTT; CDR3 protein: CASSLEGGGEKLFF
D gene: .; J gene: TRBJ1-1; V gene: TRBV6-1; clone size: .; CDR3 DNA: TGTGCCAGCAGTGATCAGGGCTACAAGGGTGAAGCTTTCTTT; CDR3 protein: CASSDQGYKGEAFF
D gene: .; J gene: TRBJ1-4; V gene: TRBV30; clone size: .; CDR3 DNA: TGTGCCTGGAGACTCCAAATGAATGAAAAACTGTTTTTT; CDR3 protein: CAWRLQMNEKLFF
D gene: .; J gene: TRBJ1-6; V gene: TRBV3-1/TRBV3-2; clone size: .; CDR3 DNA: TGTGCCAGCAGCCACAGCTCCTATAATTCACCCCTCCACTTT; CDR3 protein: CASSHSSYNSPLHF
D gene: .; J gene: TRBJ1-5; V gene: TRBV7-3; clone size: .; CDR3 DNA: TGTGCCAGCAGCTTACAGGTCAATCAGCCCCAGCATTTT; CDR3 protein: CASSLQVNQPQHF
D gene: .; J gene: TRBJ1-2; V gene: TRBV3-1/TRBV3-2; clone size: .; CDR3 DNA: TGTGCCAGCAGCCTTTTAGACATCGGCGGCTACACCTTC; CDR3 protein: CASSLLDIGGYTF
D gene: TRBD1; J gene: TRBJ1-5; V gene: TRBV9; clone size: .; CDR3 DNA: TGTGCCAGCAGCGGGGGACAGAATCAGCCCCAGCATTTT; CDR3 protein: CASSGGQNQPQHF
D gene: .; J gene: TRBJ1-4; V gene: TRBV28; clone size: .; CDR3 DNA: TGTGCCAGCATCCCTGGAGGGGCAACTAATGAAAAACTGTTTTTT; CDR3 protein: CASIPGGATNEKLFF
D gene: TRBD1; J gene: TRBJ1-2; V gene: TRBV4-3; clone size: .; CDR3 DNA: TGCGCCAGCAGCCAAGAGGATCGGACAGGGCTTTTTTGCACCTTC; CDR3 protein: CASSQEDRTGLFCTF
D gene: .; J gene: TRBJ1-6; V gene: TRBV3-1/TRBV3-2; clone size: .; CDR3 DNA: TGTGCCAGCAGCCCGGGACACCTGAGCTCCTATAATTCACCCCTCCACTTT; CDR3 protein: CASSPGHLSSYNSPLHF
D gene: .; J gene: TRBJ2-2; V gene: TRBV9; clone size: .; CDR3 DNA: TGTGCCAGCAGCGTAGTACTAGCTTCCGGGGAGCTGTTTTTT; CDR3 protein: CASSVVLASGELFF
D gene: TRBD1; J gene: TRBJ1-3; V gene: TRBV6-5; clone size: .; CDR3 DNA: TGTGCCAGCAGCCCCCGGACAGGGGTAGGAAACACCATATATTTT; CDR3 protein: CASSPRTGVGNTIYF
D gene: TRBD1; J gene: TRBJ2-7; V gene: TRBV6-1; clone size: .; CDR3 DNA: TGTGCCAGCAGTGGGACAGGGGGAAGGTACGGCTCCTACGAGCAGTACTTC; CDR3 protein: CASSGTGGRYGSYEQYF
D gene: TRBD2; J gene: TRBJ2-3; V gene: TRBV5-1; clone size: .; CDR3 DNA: TGCGCCAGCAGCTTCGCGGGAGCTAGCACAGATACGCAGTATTTT; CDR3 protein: CASSFAGASTDTQYF
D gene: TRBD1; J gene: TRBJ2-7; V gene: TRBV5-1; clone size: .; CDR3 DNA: TGCGCCAGCAGCTTGGTACAGGGGTCATACGAGCAGTACTTC; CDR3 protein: CASSLVQGSYEQYF
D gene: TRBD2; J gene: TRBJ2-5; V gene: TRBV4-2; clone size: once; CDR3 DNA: TGTGCCAGCAGCCAACTAGCGGGAGTTGAGACCCAGTACTTC; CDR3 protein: CASSQLAGVETQYF
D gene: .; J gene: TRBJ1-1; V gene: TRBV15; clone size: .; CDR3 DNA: TGTGCCACCAGCAGAGATCGGGGTATAGGTGAAGCTTTCTTT; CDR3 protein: CATSRDRGIGEAFF